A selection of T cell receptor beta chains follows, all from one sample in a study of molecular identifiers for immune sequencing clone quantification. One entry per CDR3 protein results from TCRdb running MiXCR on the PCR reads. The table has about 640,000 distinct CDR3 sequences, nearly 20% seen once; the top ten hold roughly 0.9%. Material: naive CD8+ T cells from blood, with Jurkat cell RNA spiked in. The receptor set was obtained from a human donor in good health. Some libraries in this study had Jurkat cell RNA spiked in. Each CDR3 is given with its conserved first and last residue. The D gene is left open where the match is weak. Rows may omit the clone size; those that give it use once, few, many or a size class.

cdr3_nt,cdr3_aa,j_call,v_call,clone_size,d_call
TGTGCCAGCAGTTTATCTGCTTCTTGGGGGCGGATTGAAGCTTTCTTT,CASSLSASWGRIEAFF,TRBJ1-1,TRBV27,NA,NA
TGTGCCAGCAGCCTGCCACTCCGCTTAGGCACAGATACGCAGTATTTT,CASSLPLRLGTDTQYF,TRBJ2-3,TRBV7-9,many,NA
TGCAGCGTTCTCCCTGCGAGCTCTGGAAACACCATATATTTT,CSVLPASSGNTIYF,TRBJ1-3,TRBV29-1,many,NA
TGTGCCAGTAGTATCGGTCGGGGATATCAGCCCCAGCATTTT,CASSIGRGYQPQHF,TRBJ1-5,TRBV19,few,NA
TGCGCCAGCAGCCAAGATTGGACGGTTCACTATGGCTACACCTTC,CASSQDWTVHYGYTF,TRBJ1-2,TRBV4-3,many,NA
TGCGCCAGCAGCCAAGGTGTGGAAAATCAGCCCCAGCATTTT,CASSQGVENQPQHF,TRBJ1-5,TRBV4-1,NA,NA
TGTGCCAGCAGTTTAACGCTAGGGCTGGCAGATACGCAGTATTTT,CASSLTLGLADTQYF,TRBJ2-3,TRBV27,many,NA
TGTGCCAGCAGTTTCGCCACCGGGACAGGGGGGCGGGAGCCCCAGCATTTT,CASSFATGTGGREPQHF,TRBJ1-5,TRBV12-3/TRBV12-4,many,TRBD1
TGTGCCTGGACAGGGACAGTCTATGGCTACACCTTC,CAWTGTVYGYTF,TRBJ1-2,TRBV30,many,TRBD1
TGTGCCAGCAGCCATGGGGATCCCCCCTACGAGCAGTACTTC,CASSHGDPPYEQYF,TRBJ2-7,TRBV14,few,NA
TGTGCCAGCAGTGTGGGGGTTTTTCCCACAGATACGCAGTATTTT,CASSVGVFPTDTQYF,TRBJ2-3,TRBV6-5,many,NA
TGCGCCAGCAGTGAGTCAGCGGGGGACCAAGAGACCCAGTACTTC,CASSESAGDQETQYF,TRBJ2-5,TRBV10-1,NA,TRBD2
TGTGCCAGCAGCACCTACTCGAGCTCCTACGAGCAGTACTTC,CASSTYSSSYEQYF,TRBJ2-7,TRBV27,many,NA
TGTGCCAGCAGCGTAGGCGGGATGGTCGACGAGCAGTACTTC,CASSVGGMVDEQYF,TRBJ2-7,TRBV9,many,NA
TGTGCCAGCAGCCAGGGGGTCGGGACAGAATTCAATCAGCCCCAGCATTTT,CASSQGVGTEFNQPQHF,TRBJ1-5,TRBV27,NA,TRBD1
TGTGCCAGCAGTGGACAGGGGTATGGCTACACCTTC,CASSGQGYGYTF,TRBJ1-2,TRBV2,many,TRBD1
TGCGCCAGCAGCTTGGGGTCGACGGGCGAGACCCAGTACTTC,CASSLGSTGETQYF,TRBJ2-5,TRBV5-1,many,NA
TGTGCCAGCAGCCCGTCGGTCTCCGACTACGAGCAGTACTTC,CASSPSVSDYEQYF,TRBJ2-7,TRBV11-2,few,NA
TGTGCCAGCACCAGGACAGGGGACGCAAGGAACACTGAAGCTTTCTTT,CASTRTGDARNTEAFF,TRBJ1-1,TRBV7-9,NA,TRBD1
TGTGCCAGCAGTGAAAAGGGATCGGCCTATGGCTACACCTTC,CASSEKGSAYGYTF,TRBJ1-2,TRBV2,NA,NA
TGTGCCAGCAGTTTAAGGACAGGGAATGAGCAGTTCTTC,CASSLRTGNEQFF,TRBJ2-1,TRBV27,few,TRBD1
TGTGCCAGCAGCTTAACGGAAGCGGGAGTTGGAGAGACCCAGTACTTC,CASSLTEAGVGETQYF,TRBJ2-5,TRBV7-3,few,TRBD2
TGCAGCGTTCGGACAGGGGGCGAAACTGAAGCTTTCTTT,CSVRTGGETEAFF,TRBJ1-1,TRBV29-1,many,TRBD1
TGTGCCAGCAGCTCTAGCCGACGCACAGATACGCAGTATTTT,CASSSSRRTDTQYF,TRBJ2-3,TRBV5-6,many,NA
TGTGCCAGCAGCTTATTCTTCTACTCTGGGGCCAACGTCCTGACTTTC,CASSLFFYSGANVLTF,TRBJ2-6,TRBV11-2,many,NA
TGTGCCAGCAGCTTACAGGGCCCGTACGGGCAGTACTTC,CASSLQGPYGQYF,TRBJ2-7,TRBV7-8,NA,NA
TGTGCCAGCAGGGACTGGGCCAACGTCCTGACTTTC,CASRDWANVLTF,TRBJ2-6,TRBV28,many,NA
TGTGCCAGCAGCGATACTAGCCCGGGAGGATATAGTGAGCAGTTCTTC,CASSDTSPGGYSEQFF,TRBJ2-1,TRBV7-9,few,TRBD2
TGTGCCAGCAGCCGGACTAGCGGGAGTGGCACAGATACGCAGTATTTT,CASSRTSGSGTDTQYF,TRBJ2-3,TRBV7-6,few,TRBD2
TGTGCCAGCAGGTCCGGACGGGCGGGTGTCAATTACAATGGGCAGTTCTTC,CASRSGRAGVNYNGQFF,TRBJ2-1,TRBV5-6,few,NA
TGTGCCAGCAGTACGCTGACAGGGGGCCTCTTGTTGGAGACCCAGTACTTC,CASSTLTGGLLLETQYF,TRBJ2-5,TRBV27,few,TRBD1
TGTGCCAGTAGCCCAGCCACAGGGGACACCTACGAGCAGTACTTC,CASSPATGDTYEQYF,TRBJ2-7,TRBV19,few,TRBD1
TGTGCCAGCTCGGACGGACCGCACCCAAACAATGAGCAGTTCTTC,CASSDGPHPNNEQFF,TRBJ2-1,TRBV18,few,NA
TGCAGTGCTAGAATGGGATTTGGGGGACTAGCGGGAGTTATCCCCGACGAGCAGTACTTC,CSARMGFGGLAGVIPDEQYF,TRBJ2-7,TRBV20-1,few,TRBD2
TGTGCCAGCAGCCCCCTAGCTGTGGATACGCAGTATTTT,CASSPLAVDTQYF,TRBJ2-3,TRBV14,many,NA
TGTGCCAGCAGCGTAGCTCAGGGGGCTTCGGATTCACCCCTCCACTTT,CASSVAQGASDSPLHF,TRBJ1-6,TRBV9,many,TRBD1
TGTGCCAGCAGCTCCTCAGGGCTCTCCTACGAGCAGTACTTC,CASSSSGLSYEQYF,TRBJ2-7,TRBV7-6,NA,NA
TGCAGCGTTGAAGATCGTGCCAAATACGAGCAGTACTTC,CSVEDRAKYEQYF,TRBJ2-7,TRBV29-1,NA,NA
TGTGCCAGCAGTTTCGGGACGGAGAACGAGCAGTACTTC,CASSFGTENEQYF,TRBJ2-7,TRBV12-3/TRBV12-4,NA,NA
TGTGCCAGCAGATACGGGACAGTTCCTGAAGCTTTCTTT,CASRYGTVPEAFF,TRBJ1-1,TRBV6-2/TRBV6-3,many,TRBD1
TGTGCCAGCAGCCAAGATTGGGACAGGCACACGGGCGAGCAGTACTTC,CASSQDWDRHTGEQYF,TRBJ2-7,TRBV3-2,NA,NA
TGTGCCAGCAGTCAAACTAGCGGGATAGCCGGGGAGCTGTTTTTT,CASSQTSGIAGELFF,TRBJ2-2,TRBV9,NA,TRBD2
TGTGCCAGCAGCTTAGTTACCGGACCGAGTGAAGCTTTCTTT,CASSLVTGPSEAFF,TRBJ1-1,TRBV11-2,NA,NA
TGTGCCAGCAGCTCCACAAGTGGGACAGGCTTCTACGAGCGGTACTTC,CASSSTSGTGFYERYF,TRBJ2-7,TRBV7-9,NA,TRBD1
TGTGCCAGCAGCCCCAACGGCTTAGGGACGACACATTTT,CASSPNGLGTTHF,TRBJ1-5,TRBV7-9,many,NA
TGCAGTGAAACGGCCGGCCTGGCCTACGAGCAGTACTTC,CSETAGLAYEQYF,TRBJ2-7,TRBV20-1,many,NA
TGCAGTGCTACAGGGGCTAGCGGGAGGGCCCCAGAGACCCAGTACTTC,CSATGASGRAPETQYF,TRBJ2-5,TRBV20-1,few,TRBD2
TGTGCCAGCAGCACAGGGGTTAGTCTCCACGAGCAGTACTTC,CASSTGVSLHEQYF,TRBJ2-7,TRBV7-8,NA,TRBD1
TGTGCCAGCAGCTTAGTTGAGACAGGGGGCACTGAGCAGTTCTTC,CASSLVETGGTEQFF,TRBJ2-1,TRBV7-9,few,TRBD1